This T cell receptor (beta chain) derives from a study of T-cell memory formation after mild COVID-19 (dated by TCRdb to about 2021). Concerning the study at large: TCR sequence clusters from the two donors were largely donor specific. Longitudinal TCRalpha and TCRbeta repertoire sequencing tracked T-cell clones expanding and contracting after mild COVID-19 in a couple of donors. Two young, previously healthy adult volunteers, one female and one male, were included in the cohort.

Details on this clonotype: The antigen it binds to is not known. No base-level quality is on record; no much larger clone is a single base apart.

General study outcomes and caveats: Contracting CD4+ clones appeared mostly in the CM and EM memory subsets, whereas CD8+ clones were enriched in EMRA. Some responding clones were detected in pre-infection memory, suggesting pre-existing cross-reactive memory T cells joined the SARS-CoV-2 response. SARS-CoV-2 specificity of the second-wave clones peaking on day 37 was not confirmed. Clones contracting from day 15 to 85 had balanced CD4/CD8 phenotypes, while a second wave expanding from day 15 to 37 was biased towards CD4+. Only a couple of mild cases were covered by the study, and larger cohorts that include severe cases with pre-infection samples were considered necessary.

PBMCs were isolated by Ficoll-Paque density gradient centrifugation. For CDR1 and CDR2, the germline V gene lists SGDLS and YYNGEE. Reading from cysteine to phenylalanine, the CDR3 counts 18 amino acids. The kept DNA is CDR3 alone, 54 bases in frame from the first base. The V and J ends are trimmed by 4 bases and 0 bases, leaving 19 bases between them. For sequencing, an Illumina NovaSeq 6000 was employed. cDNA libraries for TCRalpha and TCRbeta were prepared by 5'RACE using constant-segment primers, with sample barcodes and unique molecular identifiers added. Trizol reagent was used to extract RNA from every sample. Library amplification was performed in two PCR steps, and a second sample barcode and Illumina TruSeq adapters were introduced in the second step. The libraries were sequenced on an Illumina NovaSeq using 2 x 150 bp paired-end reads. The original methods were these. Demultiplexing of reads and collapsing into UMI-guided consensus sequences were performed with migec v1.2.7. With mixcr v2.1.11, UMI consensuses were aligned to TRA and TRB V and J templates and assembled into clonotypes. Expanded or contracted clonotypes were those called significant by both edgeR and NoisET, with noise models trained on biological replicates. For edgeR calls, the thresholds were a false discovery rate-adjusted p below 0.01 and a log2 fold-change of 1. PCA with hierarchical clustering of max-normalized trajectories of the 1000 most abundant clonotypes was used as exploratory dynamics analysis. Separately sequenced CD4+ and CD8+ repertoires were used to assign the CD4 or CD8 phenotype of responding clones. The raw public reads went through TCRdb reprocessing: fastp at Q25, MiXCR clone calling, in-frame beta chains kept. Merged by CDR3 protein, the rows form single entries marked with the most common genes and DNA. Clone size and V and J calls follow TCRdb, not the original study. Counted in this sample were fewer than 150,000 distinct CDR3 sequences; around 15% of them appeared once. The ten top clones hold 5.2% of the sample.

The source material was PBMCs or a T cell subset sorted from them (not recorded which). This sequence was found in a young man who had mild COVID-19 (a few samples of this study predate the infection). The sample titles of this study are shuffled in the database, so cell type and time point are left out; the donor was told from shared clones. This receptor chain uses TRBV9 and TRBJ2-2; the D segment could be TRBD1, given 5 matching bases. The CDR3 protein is CASSPWLGQGANTGELFF. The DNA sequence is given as TGTGCCAGCAGCCCCTGGTTAGGCCAAGGGGCGAACACCGGGGAGCTGTTTTTT.